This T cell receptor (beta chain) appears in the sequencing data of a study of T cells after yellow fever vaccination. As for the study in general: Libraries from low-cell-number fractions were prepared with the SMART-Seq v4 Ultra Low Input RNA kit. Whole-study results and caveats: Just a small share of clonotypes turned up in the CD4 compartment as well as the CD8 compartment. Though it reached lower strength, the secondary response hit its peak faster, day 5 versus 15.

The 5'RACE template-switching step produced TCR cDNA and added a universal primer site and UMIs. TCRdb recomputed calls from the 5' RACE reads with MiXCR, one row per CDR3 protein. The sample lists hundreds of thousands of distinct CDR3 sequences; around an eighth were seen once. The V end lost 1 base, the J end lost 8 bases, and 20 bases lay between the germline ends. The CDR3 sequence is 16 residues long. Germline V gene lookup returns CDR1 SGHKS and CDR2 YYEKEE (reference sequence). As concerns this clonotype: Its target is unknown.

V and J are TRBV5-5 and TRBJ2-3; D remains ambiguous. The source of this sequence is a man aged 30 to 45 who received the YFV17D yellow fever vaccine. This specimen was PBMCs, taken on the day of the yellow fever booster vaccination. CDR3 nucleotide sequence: TGTGCCAGCAGCTTGAGTCAGTCTCCTGAGATGGGTACGCAGTATTTT. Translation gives CASSLSQSPEMGTQYF.